Listed below are T cell receptor beta chains from one sample, sequenced in a study of shared clonotypes between healthy human individuals. Generated by immunoSEQ multiplex PCR, the TCRdb table keeps only in-frame clones and is missing some. The sample includes hundreds of thousands of clones, 60% to 80% of them seen just once. Sequencing was done on a sample of PBMCs. All receptors derive from a woman in her thirties or forties in good health. Some clones in this sample may be carry-over from other donors' samples. Both conserved end residues are part of each CDR3. The order of the fields is J gene, V gene, CDR3 protein.

j_call: TRBJ2-7
v_call: TRBV7-9
cdr3_aa: CASSLNKFGPSYEQYF

j_call: TRBJ2-6
v_call: TRBV5-4
cdr3_aa: CASSLGAGANVLTF

j_call: TRBJ2-1
v_call: TRBV4-1
cdr3_aa: CASSQVPGVPNEQFF

j_call: TRBJ2-5
v_call: TRBV7-9
cdr3_aa: CASSLVAGGETQYF

j_call: TRBJ2-1
v_call: TRBV29-1
cdr3_aa: CSVDAWGTTNNEQFF

j_call: TRBJ1-1
v_call: TRBV18
cdr3_aa: CASSGQGASTEAFF

j_call: TRBJ1-5
v_call: TRBV7-9
cdr3_aa: CASSLALRGGNQPQHF

j_call: TRBJ1-5
v_call: TRBV29-1
cdr3_aa: CSFRQGSNQPQHF

j_call: TRBJ2-5
v_call: TRBV19
cdr3_aa: CASNGGVQETQYF

j_call: TRBJ1-5
v_call: TRBV19
cdr3_aa: CASGYRGDQPQHF

j_call: TRBJ2-5
v_call: TRBV7-8
cdr3_aa: CASSLNLEETQYF

j_call: TRBJ2-6
v_call: TRBV28
cdr3_aa: CASSLSGWTFSEPNSGANVLTF

j_call: TRBJ2-7
v_call: TRBV7-9
cdr3_aa: CASGQSRGVKYF

j_call: TRBJ2-7
v_call: TRBV5-8
cdr3_aa: CASSSTYTSGSYEQYF